The 9 T cell receptor beta chains reported below all come from one sample, sequenced in a study of CD8+ T cells in alopecia areata. It was cDNA, reverse transcribed from extracted RNA, that served as the sequencing template. Measured with immunoSEQ multiplex PCR; TCRdb has only the in-frame clones, and not every one. Of 150,000 or so clones listed, more than 75% are singletons. This material consisted of CD8+ T cells sorted from blood, taken at week 0. Every receptor here comes from a human donor with alopecia areata.

Only a few counts were recorded for this clone. The chain joins TRBV11-2 to TRBJ2-7; D remains unclear. From germline, CDR1 is SGHAT and CDR2 FQNNGV. CDR3 length: 16 residues. The V end was cut by 4 bases, the J end by 2 bases, with 18 bases between. The CDR3 DNA sequence: TGTGCCAGCAGCTCCACCATTTCCCGGACGACCTACGAGCAGTACTTC. It is translated as CASSSTISRTTYEQYF.

The DNA for the CDR3 is TGTGCCAGCAGCCCGGGACTAGCGGGGGACCGCACAGATACGCAGTATTTT. Translation: CASSPGLAGDRTDTQYF. The rearrangement joins TRBV13 to TRBJ2-3; 14 bases align to TRBD2. Unmatched junction bases numbered 5, after V lost 5 bases and J lost 1 base. Germline loops: CDR1 PRHDT, CDR2 FYEKMQ (reference sequence). The CDR3 length is 17 residues.

A few counts support this clone. The V and J genes are TRBV7-2 and TRBJ1-2; no clear D gene. Per the germline V gene, CDR1 is SGHTA and CDR2 is FQGNSA. The CDR3 is 16 amino acids. V shed 5 bases and J shed 2 bases, with 18 bases lying between them. CDR3 region: CASSPHPADFNYGYTF. The CDR3 nucleotides read TGTGCCAGCAGCCCCCACCCCGCAGATTTCAACTATGGCTACACCTTC.

CDR3 sequence: CASSEGQRTYNEQFF. The CDR3 nucleotides read TGTGCCAGCAGTGAAGGACAGAGAACATACAATGAGCAGTTCTTC. The chain couples TRBV9 to TRBJ2-1, with D possibly matching TRBD1 (6 bases). Germline CDR1 SGDLS, CDR2 YYNGEE. V lost 5 bases and J 4 bases, leaving 16 bases between the germline ends. The CDR3 loop spans 15 amino acids. The complete variable domain, with remaining parts taken from reference TRBV9 and TRBJ2-1, reads DSGVTQTPKHLITATGQRVTLRCSPRSGDLSVYWYQQSLDQGLQFLIQYYNGEERAKGNILERFSAQQFPDLHSELNLSSLELGDSALYFCASSEGQRTYNEQFFGPGTRLTVL.

This chain uses TRBV4-1 with TRBJ2-2; D unresolved. This CDR3 has 16 residues. V lost 0 bases, J lost 1 base, and 9 bases lay in between. CDR1 MGHRA and CDR2 YSYEKL come from the germline V gene. CDR3 sequence reads: CASSQDPVRNTGELFF. In nucleotides, the CDR3 is TGCGCCAGCAGCCAAGATCCTGTGAGGAACACCGGGGAGCTGTTTTTT.

The chain recombines TRBV27 with TRBJ1-2; D remains ambiguous. Looked up from germline, CDR1 is MNHEY and CDR2 is SMNVEV (reference sequence). CDR3 length: 13 residues. V was clipped by 0 bases and J by 5 bases, with 7 bases between them. CDR3 sequence (DNA): TGTGCCAGCAGTTTATCTTCTGGGTATGGCTACACCTTC. Its translation: CASSLSSGYGYTF.

This clone has more than one count but fewer than ten. The chain has TRBV6-6 and TRBJ2-7, with TRBD2 matching over 9 bases. The trim removed 7 bases at V and 4 bases at J, leaving 11 bases unmatched. This CDR3 spans 15 amino acids. The germline V gene encodes CDR1 MNHNY and CDR2 SVGAGI (reference sequence). In nucleotides, the CDR3 is TGTGCCAGCAAGGTTAGCGGGGGCGATCAATACGAGCAGTACTTC. Protein product: CASKVSGGDQYEQYF.

This clone was counted a single time. The gene calls are TRBV4-1 and TRBJ2-7; possible D gene TRBD2, 6 bases. This CDR3 comprises 14 residues. Trimming took off 3 bases at V and 3 bases at J, with 12 bases between the two ends. CDR1 and CDR2 (germline): MGHRA, YSYEKL. CDR3 in DNA: TGCGCCAGCAGCCACGGGACTGATGTCTACGAGCAGTACTTC. It is translated as CASSHGTDVYEQYF.

The J gene is TRBJ2-7, the V gene TRBV10-3, with TRBD1 as a possible D gene (6 bases). This CDR3 spans 14 amino acids. V lost 7 bases and J lost 5, with 18 bases in between. Germline V gives CDR1 ENHRY, CDR2 SYGVKD. The CDR3, as DNA: TGTGCCATCACCAGGACAGAAAGCGTCCACGAGCAGTACTTC. Translation: CAITRTESVHEQYF.